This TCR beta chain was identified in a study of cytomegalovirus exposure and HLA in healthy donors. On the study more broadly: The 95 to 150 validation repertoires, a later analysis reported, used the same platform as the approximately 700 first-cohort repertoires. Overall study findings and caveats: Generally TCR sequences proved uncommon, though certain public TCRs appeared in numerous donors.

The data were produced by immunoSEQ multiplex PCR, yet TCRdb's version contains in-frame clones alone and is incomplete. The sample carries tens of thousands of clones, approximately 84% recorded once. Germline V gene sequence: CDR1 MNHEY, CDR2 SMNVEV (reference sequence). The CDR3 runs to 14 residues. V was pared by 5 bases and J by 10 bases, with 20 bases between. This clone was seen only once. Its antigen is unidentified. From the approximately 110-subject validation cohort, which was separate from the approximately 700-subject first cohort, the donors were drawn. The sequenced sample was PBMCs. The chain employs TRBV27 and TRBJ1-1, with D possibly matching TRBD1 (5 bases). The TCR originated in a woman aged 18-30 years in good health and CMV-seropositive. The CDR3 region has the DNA TGTGCCAGCAGTAGGTTTCGGGGGGGGGACGCAGCTTTCTTT. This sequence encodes CASSRFRGGDAAFF.